Given below is one TCR beta chain in context. This sample is drawn from a study of cytomegalovirus exposure and HLA in healthy donors. CDR3 length equals 15 residues. Unmatched junction bases numbered 8, after V lost 4 bases and J lost 2 bases. The germline gives CDR1 SGDLS, CDR2 YYNGEE. Sequencing was performed with immunoSEQ multiplex PCR; in TCRdb, only in-frame clones are kept and a portion is missing. This repertoire shows almost 75,000 clones, approximately 86% found once; its top ten account for 3%. The source material was PBMCs. The chain links TRBV9 to TRBJ1-2; TRBD1 aligns across 7 bases. This sequence originates from a young man in good health and CMV-seronegative. CDR3 protein: CASSTHPQGNYGYTF. The CDR3 nucleotides read TGTGCCAGCAGCACCCATCCACAGGGGAACTATGGCTACACCTTC.